One sample yielded the 9 T cell receptor beta chains listed below, sequenced in a study of T cells in Graves' hyperthyroidism and ophthalmopathy. Amplified TCR beta CDR3 regions derived from RNA transcripts. The HTBI set primed first-round TCR CDR3 RT-PCR. TCRdb reanalysed the multiplex PCR reads using MiXCR and keeps one entry per CDR3 protein. The table lists 350,000 to 400,000 distinct CDR3 sequences, under 15% of them singletons. Source material: blood. The receptors here all came from a woman in her 30s with Graves' hyperthyroidism.

This clonotype was recorded many times. V and J are TRBV11-2 and TRBJ1-1; D remains unclear. Germline V CDR1 and CDR2: SGHAT, FQNNGV. V was cut by 4 bases and J by 5 bases, with 14 bases left in between. This CDR3 is 14 amino acids long. The CDR3 DNA reads TGTGCCAGCAGCTCGCTTCGGGTCCGGACTGAAGCTTTCTTT. Residues: CASSSLRVRTEAFF.

This clonotype was counted at least ten times. The chain uses TRBV5-1 and TRBJ1-1; possibly TRBD1 for D (5 bases). The CDR3 extends over 14 amino acids. The V end lost 6 bases, the J end lost 4 bases, and 16 bases lay between the germline ends. Germline values: CDR1 SGHRS, CDR2 YFSETQ. The CDR3 spells CASTWVGEGTEAFF. DNA for the CDR3: TGCGCCAGCACCTGGGTAGGGGAGGGCACTGAAGCTTTCTTT.

This clonotype appeared many times. This chain links TRBV28 with TRBJ2-6, with D tentatively TRBD1 or TRBD2 (5 bases each). Trimming shortened V by 0 bases and J by 0 bases, and 18 bases separated the two germline ends. Germline-derived CDR1 and CDR2 are MDHEN and SYDVKM. The CDR3 loop spans 20 amino acids. The CDR3 DNA follows: TGTGCCAGCAGTTTATGGAGGGGACCCCACTATACCTCTGGGGCCAACGTCCTGACTTTC. Translating it yields CASSLWRGPHYTSGANVLTF. The whole variable domain, filled in from reference TRBV28 and TRBJ2-6, reads DVKVTQSSRYLVKRTGEKVFLECVQDMDHENMFWYRQDPGLGLRLIYFSYDVKMKEKGDIPEGYSVSREKKERFSLILESASTNQTSMYLCASSLWRGPHYTSGANVLTFGAGSRLTVL.

The rearrangement joins TRBV6-4 to TRBJ2-3, with D possibly being TRBD2 (5 bases). Looked up from germline, CDR1 is MRHNA and CDR2 is SNTAGT. Trimming removed 9 bases at V and 2 bases at J, with 15 bases between. The CDR3 sequence is 14 residues long. DNA for the CDR3: TGTGCCAGTCCCTACGGGATCGCCACAGATACGCAGTATTTT. Translated: CASPYGIATDTQYF.

This clonotype was recorded many times. J is TRBJ1-4 and V is TRBV12-3 or TRBV12-4, with 7 bases matching TRBD1. This CDR3 has 13 amino acids. The V and J ends lost 6 bases and 8 bases, in that order; junction bases with no gene match: 6. CDR3 in DNA: TGTGCCAGCAGGACAGGGTATTGGGAAAAACTGTTTTTT. Its translation is CASRTGYWEKLFF.

This clonotype was seen ten or more times. The J gene is TRBJ2-5, the V gene TRBV6-5; maybe TRBD1 (5 bases). The CDR3 spans 14 residues. Per germline, CDR1 MNHEY and CDR2 SVGAGI. V dropped 2 bases and J dropped 2 bases, with 9 bases sitting between them. CDR3: CASSYQQGQETQYF. The CDR3 DNA reads TGTGCCAGCAGTTACCAGCAGGGACAAGAGACCCAGTACTTC.

This clonotype occurred many times. CDR3: CASSPIQYEQYF. The DNA for the CDR3 is TGTGCCAGCAGTCCAATACAGTACGAGCAGTACTTC. The chain recombines TRBV12-3 or TRBV12-4 with TRBJ2-7; unclear D gene. There are 12 residues in the CDR3. V was pared by 5 bases and J by 4 bases, with 9 bases between.

There are many counts of this clonotype. This chain joins TRBV3-1 and TRBJ2-1; D is perhaps TRBD1 (6 bases). The CDR3 spans 20 residues. Per germline, CDR1 LGHDT and CDR2 YNNKEL (reference sequence). Trimming stripped 0 bases from V and 0 bases from J, with 21 bases between. The CDR3 loop reads CASSQEDLFGGSSSYNEQFF. CDR3 nucleotide sequence: TGTGCCAGCAGCCAAGAGGATTTATTTGGGGGCTCAAGCTCCTACAATGAGCAGTTCTTC.

The chain joins TRBV3-1 to TRBJ1-6; D is uncertain. V lost 0 bases and J 3 bases, leaving 9 bases between the germline ends. This CDR3 has 16 residues. Germline V gene data show CDR1 as LGHDT and CDR2 as YNNKEL (reference sequence). The CDR3, as DNA: TGTGCCAGCAGCCAAGATGGCCGATTCTATAATTCACCCCTCCACTTT. Translated: CASSQDGRFYNSPLHF.